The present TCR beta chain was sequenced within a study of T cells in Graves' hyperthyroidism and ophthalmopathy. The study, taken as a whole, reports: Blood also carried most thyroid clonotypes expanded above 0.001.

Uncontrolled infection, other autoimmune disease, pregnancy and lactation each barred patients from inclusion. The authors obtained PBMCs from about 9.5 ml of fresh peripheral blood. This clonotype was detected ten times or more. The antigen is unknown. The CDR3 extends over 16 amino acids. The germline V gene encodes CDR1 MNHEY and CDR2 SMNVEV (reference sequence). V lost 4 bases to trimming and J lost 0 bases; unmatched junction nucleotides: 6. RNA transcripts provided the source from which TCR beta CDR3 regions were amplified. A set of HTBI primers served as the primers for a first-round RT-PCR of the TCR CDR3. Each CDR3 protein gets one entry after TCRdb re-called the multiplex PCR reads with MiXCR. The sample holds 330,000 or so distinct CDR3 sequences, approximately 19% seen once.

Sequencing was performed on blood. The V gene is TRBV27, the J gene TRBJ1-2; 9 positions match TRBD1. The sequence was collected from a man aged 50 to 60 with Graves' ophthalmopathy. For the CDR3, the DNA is TGTGCCAGCAGTTCCGGGACAGGGCAAGCTAACTATGGCTACACCTTC. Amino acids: CASSSGTGQANYGYTF.